This record concerns one T cell receptor (beta chain) sequence. Germline CDR1 reads SEHNR; CDR2 reads FQNEAQ (reference sequence). V was pared by 5 bases and J by 3 bases, with 7 bases between. This CDR3 is built from 13 residues. Repertoires were generated with immunoSEQ multiplex PCR, while TCRdb's copy carries only in-frame clones and drops some. The sample yields about 260,000 clones, around 88% seen once. These data originate in a study of blood T cell repertoires in COVID-19. Enrollees, about 18 to 90 years old, lived in roughly 24 US areas. Participant reports of clinical history set cohort assignment. Each recovered donor of Cohort 3 presented with two negative PCRs, clearance, or symptom resolution.

The TCR originated in a woman between 50 and 59 years old who had recovered from COVID-19. V usage is TRBV7-9 and J usage is TRBJ1-4; D not certain. The sample consisted of PBMCs or T cells enriched from blood (not recorded which). In DNA, the CDR3 is TGTGCCAGCAGCCGAGGGCCTAATGAAAAACTGTTTTTT. Protein sequence: CASSRGPNEKLFF.